The T cell receptor beta chain described here comes from a study of T cell responses to AZD1222 COVID-19 vaccine. Study results and caveats: Rises in breadth and depth of Spike-specific TCRs came after two AZD1222 doses.

Notes on this clone: Its specificity is not known.

The assay was immunoSEQ multiplex PCR, and TCRdb's table has in-frame clones only and misses some. The data hold about 59,000 clones, with 89% observed a single time. V was pared by 3 bases and J by 1 base, with 5 bases of the junction left unmatched. Germline values: CDR1 SQVTM, CDR2 ANQGSEA. The CDR3 is 15 amino acids. The clonotype was recovered from an adult who received the AZD1222 COVID-19 vaccine. Sequences were derived from peripheral blood, sampled 28 days after the second AZD1222 dose. V and J are TRBV29-1 and TRBJ2-3; 9 bases match TRBD1. CDR3 nucleotides: TGCAGCGTTGAGGCTCGGGACAGGGGCACAGATACGCAGTATTTT. Its translation: CSVEARDRGTDTQYF.